These T cell receptor beta chains were read from a single sample in a study of blood T cell repertoires in COVID-19. Sequencing used immunoSEQ multiplex PCR; TCRdb keeps in-frame clones, though not all of them. The repertoire holds about 160,000 clones, 82% seen once, with 15% to 20% in the top ten. The sample was PBMCs or T cells enriched from blood (not recorded which). These receptors all come from a man in his 60s who had recovered from COVID-19. Each CDR3 is given with its conserved first and last residue. Fields, in order: D gene, V gene, J gene, clone size, CDR3 DNA, CDR3 protein. A D gene is named only where the DNA matches it firmly. The size field is filled for only some rows; it gives once, few, many or a size class.

D: .
V: TRBV5-4
J: TRBJ1-3
size: .
DNA: TGTGCCAGCAGCTTGATGACAGACTCTGGAAACACCATATATTTT
CDR3: CASSLMTDSGNTIYF

D: .
V: TRBV6-5
J: TRBJ2-7
size: .
DNA: TGTGCCTCCCAGGGCCGTCTCGACGAGCAGTACTTC
CDR3: CASQGRLDEQYF

D: .
V: TRBV5-4
J: TRBJ1-1
size: .
DNA: TGTGCCAGCAGCATGCCAGGGGTGGTCACTGAAGCTTTCTTT
CDR3: CASSMPGVVTEAFF

D: TRBD1
V: TRBV30
J: TRBJ1-1
size: few
DNA: TGTGCCTGGAGACACTTCCGACAGGGTAACACTGAAGCTTTCTTT
CDR3: CAWRHFRQGNTEAFF

D: TRBD2
V: TRBV15
J: TRBJ2-3
size: .
DNA: TGTGCCACCAGCAGAGGACCTCGGACTAGCGGGAGAGGGGATACGCAGTATTTT
CDR3: CATSRGPRTSGRGDTQYF

D: .
V: TRBV7-2
J: TRBJ1-5
size: .
DNA: TGTGCCAGCAGCTTAGCGCGGGGGCGCGATCAGCCCCAGCATTTT
CDR3: CASSLARGRDQPQHF

D: TRBD1
V: TRBV24-1
J: TRBJ2-7
size: .
DNA: TGTGCCACCAGTCCGGGACAGGGACGTCTGGAGCAGTACTTC
CDR3: CATSPGQGRLEQYF

D: .
V: TRBV11-2
J: TRBJ2-3
size: .
DNA: TGTGCCAGCAGTTCAACTAGCCCAAGACAGGATACGCAGTATTTT
CDR3: CASSSTSPRQDTQYF

D: .
V: TRBV10-3
J: TRBJ1-1
size: .
DNA: TGTGCCACCACAGCCACCCTGAATGAGATGACTGAAGCTTTCTTT
CDR3: CATTATLNEMTEAFF

D: TRBD2
V: TRBV5-1
J: TRBJ2-7
size: few
DNA: TGCGCCAGCAGCGGGGGAGGGTGGGCGTCCTACGAGCAGTACTTC
CDR3: CASSGGGWASYEQYF

D: TRBD1
V: TRBV27
J: TRBJ2-7
size: .
DNA: TGTGCCAGCAGTCCGGCGGGACAGGGGAACTACGAGCAGTACTTC
CDR3: CASSPAGQGNYEQYF

D: .
V: TRBV11-2
J: TRBJ2-7
size: .
DNA: TGTGCCAGCAGCGCGGCGGGGTACGAGCAGTACTTC
CDR3: CASSAAGYEQYF

D: TRBD1
V: TRBV4-1
J: TRBJ1-2
size: .
DNA: TGCGCCAGCAGCCAAGAGACAGGGGTCCCTAACTATGGCTACACCTTC
CDR3: CASSQETGVPNYGYTF

D: .
V: TRBV5-5
J: TRBJ1-1
size: .
DNA: TGTGCCAGCAGCTTGGGGACTTCGAACACTGAAGCTTTCTTT
CDR3: CASSLGTSNTEAFF

D: .
V: TRBV11-2
J: TRBJ2-2
size: .
DNA: TGTGCCAGCAGCTTTCAGAACACCGGGGAGCTGTTTTTT
CDR3: CASSFQNTGELFF

D: TRBD2
V: TRBV5-1
J: TRBJ2-5
size: .
DNA: TGCGCCAGCTACCCGGGACTAGCGGGGGGGCGAGAGACCCAGTACTTC
CDR3: CASYPGLAGGRETQYF

D: .
V: TRBV6-5
J: TRBJ2-7
size: once
DNA: TGTGCCAGCAGTTACCTTCTGGTGAGCGAGCAGTACTTC
CDR3: CASSYLLVSEQYF

D: TRBD1
V: TRBV5-1
J: TRBJ1-1
size: .
DNA: TGCGCCAGCAGGGAAGGGACAGGGGGCATCACTGAAGCTTTCTTT
CDR3: CASREGTGGITEAFF

D: TRBD1
V: TRBV18
J: TRBJ2-2
size: .
DNA: TGTGCCAGCTCACTGTCGGGACAGCGTGGGACCGGGGAGCTGTTTTTT
CDR3: CASSLSGQRGTGELFF

D: .
V: TRBV28
J: TRBJ2-7
size: .
DNA: TGTGCCAGCAGTGGCCGAGTGGCCGGGTCCTACGAGCAGTACTTC
CDR3: CASSGRVAGSYEQYF

D: .
V: TRBV27
J: TRBJ1-5
size: .
DNA: TGTGCCAGCAGTCCCCTATCGCAGGGGCGGGGGAGCAATCAGCCCCAGCATTTT
CDR3: CASSPLSQGRGSNQPQHF

D: .
V: TRBV3-1/TRBV3-2
J: TRBJ1-5
size: .
DNA: TGTGCCAGCAGCCAAGACCCTCCCCGACAGGTTCATAGCAATCAGCCCCAGCATTTT
CDR3: CASSQDPPRQVHSNQPQHF

D: TRBD1
V: TRBV6-1
J: TRBJ2-7
size: once
DNA: TGTGCCAGCAGTCAGAGCTCGACAGGGCTGTACGAGCAGTACTTC
CDR3: CASSQSSTGLYEQYF

D: .
V: TRBV19
J: TRBJ1-5
size: .
DNA: TGTGCCAGTAGTATTGAGCGGCTCAATCAGCCCCAGCATTTT
CDR3: CASSIERLNQPQHF

D: .
V: TRBV6-5
J: TRBJ1-4
size: .
DNA: TGTGCCAGCAAACAGCTTAATGAAAAACTGTTTTTT
CDR3: CASKQLNEKLFF

D: TRBD2
V: TRBV28
J: TRBJ2-5
size: .
DNA: TGTGCCAGCAGTTTAAGGGCGGGAGGGGAGACCCAGTACTTC
CDR3: CASSLRAGGETQYF

D: .
V: TRBV29-1
J: TRBJ2-7
size: .
DNA: TGCAGCGTTGTTTCCGGGAGCTCCTACGAGCAGTACTTC
CDR3: CSVVSGSSYEQYF

D: .
V: TRBV25-1
J: TRBJ2-7
size: .
DNA: TGTGCCAGCAGTGATGACAGTCCGAACTACGAGCAGTACTTC
CDR3: CASSDDSPNYEQYF

D: .
V: TRBV7-2
J: TRBJ1-4
size: .
DNA: TGTGCCAGCAGGGCCGATAATAAGGAAAAACTGTTTTTT
CDR3: CASRADNKEKLFF

D: .
V: TRBV9
J: TRBJ2-5
size: .
DNA: TGTGCCAGCAGCGTAGACACCCTCGCTCAGAAAGAGACCCAGTACTTC
CDR3: CASSVDTLAQKETQYF

D: TRBD2
V: TRBV5-1
J: TRBJ2-1
size: .
DNA: TGCGCCAGCAGCTTGGAGCGGGGAGCGGCGGCAAATGAGCAGTTCTTC
CDR3: CASSLERGAAANEQFF

D: TRBD1
V: TRBV14
J: TRBJ2-7
size: .
DNA: TGTGCCAGCAGGGACAGGACTTCAACCGACGAGCAGTACTTC
CDR3: CASRDRTSTDEQYF

D: .
V: TRBV4-1
J: TRBJ2-7
size: .
DNA: TGCGCCAGCAGCCAAGTTCCGTCTAGCTACGAGCAGTACTTC
CDR3: CASSQVPSSYEQYF

D: .
V: TRBV15
J: TRBJ1-6
size: .
DNA: TGTGCCACCAGCAGAGCGGACAGTAATTCACCCCTCCACTTT
CDR3: CATSRADSNSPLHF

D: TRBD1
V: TRBV12-5
J: TRBJ1-2
size: few
DNA: TGTGCTACCGTGACAGGGGATCCTAACTATGGCTACACCTTC
CDR3: CATVTGDPNYGYTF

D: TRBD1
V: TRBV9
J: TRBJ1-6
size: .
DNA: TGTGCCAGCAGCGATTCAGGACAGGGTTTCACACCCCTCCACTTT
CDR3: CASSDSGQGFTPLHF

D: TRBD1
V: TRBV2
J: TRBJ1-2
size: .
DNA: TGTGCCAGCAGTGCGAGCCGGGACAGAGCCTATGGCTACACCTTC
CDR3: CASSASRDRAYGYTF

D: .
V: TRBV6-5
J: TRBJ1-5
size: .
DNA: TGTGCCAGCAGTTACTCAGGGGGAGACAATCAGCCCCAGCATTTT
CDR3: CASSYSGGDNQPQHF

D: .
V: TRBV11-2
J: TRBJ2-6
size: once
DNA: TGTGCCAGCAGCTTAGATCCCGGTTCTGGGGCCAACGTCCTGACTTTC
CDR3: CASSLDPGSGANVLTF

D: .
V: TRBV13
J: TRBJ2-1
size: .
DNA: TGTGCCAGCAGCTTAGAGGGCAGGGGTGAGCAGTTCTTC
CDR3: CASSLEGRGEQFF

D: .
V: TRBV5-1
J: TRBJ1-5
size: .
DNA: TGCGCCAGCAGCGGGGGGGATGGGAATCAGCCCCAGCATTTT
CDR3: CASSGGDGNQPQHF

D: .
V: TRBV9
J: TRBJ2-3
size: .
DNA: TGTGCCAGCAGCGTAGGCACCTCCAGGGGGGCAGATACGCAGTATTTT
CDR3: CASSVGTSRGADTQYF

D: TRBD1
V: TRBV15
J: TRBJ1-2
size: .
DNA: TGTGCCACCAGCAGACTACAGGGGAGAGGCTATGGCTACACCTTC
CDR3: CATSRLQGRGYGYTF

D: .
V: TRBV28
J: TRBJ1-2
size: .
DNA: TGTGCCAGCAGTTTAGTCGCGCGGGTTCTGGGCGGCTACACCTTC
CDR3: CASSLVARVLGGYTF

D: .
V: TRBV20-1
J: TRBJ1-2
size: .
DNA: TGCAGTGCTAGTGAAAGCCAGGGGTTTGGCTACACCTTC
CDR3: CSASESQGFGYTF

D: TRBD2
V: TRBV14
J: TRBJ2-1
size: .
DNA: TGTGCCAGCAGCCAAGCTTCTAGCGGGAGTAGGTATGAGCAGTTCTTC
CDR3: CASSQASSGSRYEQFF